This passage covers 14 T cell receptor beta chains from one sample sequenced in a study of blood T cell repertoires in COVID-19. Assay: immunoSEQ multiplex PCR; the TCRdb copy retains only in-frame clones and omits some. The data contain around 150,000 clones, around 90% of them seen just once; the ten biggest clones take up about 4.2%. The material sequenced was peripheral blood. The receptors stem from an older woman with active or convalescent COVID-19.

This chain's CDR3 is CASNLQGDSNQPQHF. The CDR3 bases are TGTGCCAGCAACCTACAGGGGGATAGCAATCAGCCCCAGCATTTT. The gene calls are TRBV6-6 and TRBJ1-5; 8 bases agree with TRBD1. Germline lookup yields CDR1 MNHNY and CDR2 SVGAGI (reference sequence). This CDR3 has 15 amino acids. V lost 7 bases to trimming and J lost 0 bases; unmatched junction nucleotides: 5.

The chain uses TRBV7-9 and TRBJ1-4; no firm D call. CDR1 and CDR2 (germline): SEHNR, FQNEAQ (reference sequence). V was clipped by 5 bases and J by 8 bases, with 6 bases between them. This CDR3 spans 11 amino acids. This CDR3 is CASSPEEKLFF. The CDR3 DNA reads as TGTGCCAGCAGCCCCGAGGAAAAACTGTTTTTT.

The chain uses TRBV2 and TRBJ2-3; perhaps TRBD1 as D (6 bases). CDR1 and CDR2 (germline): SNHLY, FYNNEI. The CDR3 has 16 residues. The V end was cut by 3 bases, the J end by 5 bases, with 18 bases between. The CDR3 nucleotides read TGTGCCAGCAGTGATAGCACAGGGCCTAGATTAGATACGCAGTATTTT. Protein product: CASSDSTGPRLDTQYF.

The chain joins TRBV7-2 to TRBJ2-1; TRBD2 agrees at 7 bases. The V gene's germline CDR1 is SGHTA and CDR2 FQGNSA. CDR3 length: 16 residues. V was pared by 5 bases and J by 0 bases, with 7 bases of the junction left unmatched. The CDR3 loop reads CASSGRGGRSYNEQFF. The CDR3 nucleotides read TGTGCCAGCAGCGGCCGCGGGGGACGCTCCTACAATGAGCAGTTCTTC.

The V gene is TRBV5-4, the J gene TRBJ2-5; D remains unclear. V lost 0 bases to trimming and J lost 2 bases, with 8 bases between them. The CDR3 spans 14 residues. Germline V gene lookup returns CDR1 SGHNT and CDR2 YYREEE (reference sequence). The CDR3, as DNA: TGTGCCAGCAGCTTGGGTCTAGTTCAAGAGACCCAGTACTTC. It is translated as CASSLGLVQETQYF.

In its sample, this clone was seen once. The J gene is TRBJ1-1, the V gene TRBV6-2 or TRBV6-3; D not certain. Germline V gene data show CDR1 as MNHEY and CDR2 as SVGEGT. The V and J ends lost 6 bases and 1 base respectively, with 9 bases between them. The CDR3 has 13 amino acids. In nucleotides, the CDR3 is TGTGCCAGCAGCGGTTTGGCGAACACTGAAGCTTTCTTT. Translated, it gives CASSGLANTEAFF.

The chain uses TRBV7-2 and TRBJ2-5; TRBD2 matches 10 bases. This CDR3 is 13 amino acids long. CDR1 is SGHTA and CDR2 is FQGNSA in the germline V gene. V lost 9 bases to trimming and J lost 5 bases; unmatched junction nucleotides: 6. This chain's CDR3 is CARASGGAETQYF. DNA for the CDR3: TGTGCCAGGGCCAGCGGGGGGGCGGAGACCCAGTACTTC.

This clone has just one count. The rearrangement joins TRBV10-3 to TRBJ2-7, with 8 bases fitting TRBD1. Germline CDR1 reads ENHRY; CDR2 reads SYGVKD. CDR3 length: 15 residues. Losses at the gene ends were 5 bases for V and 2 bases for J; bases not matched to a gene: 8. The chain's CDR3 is CAISRPGDRTYEQYF. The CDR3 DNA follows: TGTGCCATCAGTCGACCTGGGGACAGGACCTACGAGCAGTACTTC.

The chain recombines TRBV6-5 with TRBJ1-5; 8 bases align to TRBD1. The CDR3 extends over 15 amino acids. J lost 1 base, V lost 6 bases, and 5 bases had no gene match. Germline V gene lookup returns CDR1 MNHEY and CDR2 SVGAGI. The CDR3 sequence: CASSTTGGSNQPQHF. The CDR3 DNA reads TGTGCCAGCAGCACCACAGGGGGAAGCAATCAGCCCCAGCATTTT.

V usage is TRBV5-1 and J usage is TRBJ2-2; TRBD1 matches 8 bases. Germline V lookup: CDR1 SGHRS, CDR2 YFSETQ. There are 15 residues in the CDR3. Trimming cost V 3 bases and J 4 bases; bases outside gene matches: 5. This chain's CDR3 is CASSWADRGTGELFF. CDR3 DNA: TGCGCCAGCAGCTGGGCCGACAGGGGCACCGGGGAGCTGTTTTTT.

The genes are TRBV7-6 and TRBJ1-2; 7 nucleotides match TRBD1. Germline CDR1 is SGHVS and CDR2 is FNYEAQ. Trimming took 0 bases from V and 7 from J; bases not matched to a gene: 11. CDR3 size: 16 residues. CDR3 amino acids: CASSLAQGRGTSGYTF. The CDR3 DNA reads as TGTGCCAGCAGCTTAGCGCAGGGCAGGGGGACGTCTGGCTACACCTTC.

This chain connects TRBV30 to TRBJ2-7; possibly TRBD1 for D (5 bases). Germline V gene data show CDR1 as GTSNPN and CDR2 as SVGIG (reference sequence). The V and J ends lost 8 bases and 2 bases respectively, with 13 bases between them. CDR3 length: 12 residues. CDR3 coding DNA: TGTGCCCAGCGTACAGGTACCTACGAGCAGTACTTC. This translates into CAQRTGTYEQYF.

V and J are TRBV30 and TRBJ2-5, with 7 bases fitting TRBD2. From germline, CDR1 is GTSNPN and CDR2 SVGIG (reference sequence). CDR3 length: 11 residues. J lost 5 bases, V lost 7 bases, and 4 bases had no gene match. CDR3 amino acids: CALWGGETQYF. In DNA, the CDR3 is TGTGCCTTGTGGGGGGGGGAGACCCAGTACTTC.

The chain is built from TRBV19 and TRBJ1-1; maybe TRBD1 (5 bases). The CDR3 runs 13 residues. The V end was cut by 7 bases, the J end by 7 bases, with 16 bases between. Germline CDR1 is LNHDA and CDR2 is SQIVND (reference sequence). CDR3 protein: CASIPAGWNEAFF. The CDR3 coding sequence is TGTGCCAGTATACCGGCAGGGTGGAATGAAGCTTTCTTT.